These 24 T cell receptor beta chains share one sample of origin, sequenced in a study of metastatic and nonmetastatic thyroid tumors. Thyroid surgery took place with no prior treatment in any patient. TCRdb reassembled clones from the PCR reads with MiXCR. In the table there are 43,000 or so clones, 24% of which are singletons. The sample comprised blood. The receptor set was obtained from a male donor with papillary thyroid cancer or a benign thyroid nodule (not recorded which). Some clones in this sample may be carry-over from other donors' samples.

Many counts were recorded for this clone. This CDR3 is also generated by other DNA sequences in the sample. This sequence joins TRBV19 and TRBJ2-2; D not certain. CDR1 is LNHDA and CDR2 is SQIVND in the germline V gene (reference sequence). Trimming removed 3 bases at V and 5 bases at J, with 19 bases between. This CDR3 is built from 17 residues. The CDR3 coding sequence is TGTGCCAGTAGTATCTCGACGATCGGATTTTATACCGGGGAGCTGTTTTTT. This codes for CASSISTIGFYTGELFF.

This clone was detected only a few times. The chain employs TRBV25-1 and TRBJ1-2, with 7 bases matching TRBD1. CDR3 size: 14 residues. V lost 2 bases and J lost 4; bases outside the gene matches: 4. Germline CDR1 MGHDK, CDR2 SYGVNS. The CDR3 DNA reads TGTGCCAGCAGTGAACAGGGGGTTGCCTATGGCTACACCTTC. The encoded protein is CASSEQGVAYGYTF.

The rearrangement links TRBV20-1 to TRBJ2-7; perhaps D is TRBD1 or TRBD2 (5 bases each). V lost 0 bases, J lost 1 base, and 13 bases lay in between. The CDR3 has 15 amino acids. CDR1 and CDR2 (germline): DFQATT, SNEGSKA (reference sequence). CDR3 bases: TGCAGTGCTAGAGATCTCGACGGGGCTTCCTACGAGCAGTACTTC. This gives the protein CSARDLDGASYEQYF.

This clone was detected ten times or more. The rearrangement links TRBV24-1 to TRBJ2-3; a weak D match, TRBD2 (6 bases). The CDR3 is made up of 17 amino acids. The germline V gene encodes CDR1 KGHDR and CDR2 SFDVKD. V lost 5 bases, J lost 0 bases, and 17 bases lay in between. The CDR3, as DNA: TGTGCCACCAGTGGTTCGACTAGGCGGGCTAGCACAGATACGCAGTATTTT. This codes for CATSGSTRRASTDTQYF.

V gene TRBV20-1 combines with J gene TRBJ2-3; TRBD2 matches 13 bases. Germline assignment: CDR1 DFQATT and CDR2 SNEGSKA (reference sequence). With V trimmed by 3 bases and J by 2 bases, 8 bases remained unmatched. The CDR3 totals 17 residues. CDR3 in DNA: TGCAGTGCTAGCCGTGGACTAGCGGGAGCAGCCACAGATACGCAGTATTTT. Its protein product is CSASRGLAGAATDTQYF.

This clone was seen many times. With a much larger clone just one base away, this may be a read error. The CDR3 does not end in the conserved phenylalanine or tryptophan, so this is likely a read error. The chain joins TRBV6-5 to TRBJ2-2, with D tentatively TRBD2 (6 bases). Germline CDR1 and CDR2: MNHEY and SVGAGI. CDR3 length: 16 residues. The V end was cut by 0 bases, the J end by 5 bases, with 13 bases between. The DNA of the CDR3 is TGTGCCAGCAGTTACTCGGCGTGGGCGGGAACCGGGGAGCTGTTTCTT. This sequence encodes CASSYSAWAGTGELFL.

This sequence joins TRBV5-1 and TRBJ1-1, with D possibly being TRBD1 (5 bases). V dropped 4 bases and J dropped 0 bases, with 16 bases sitting between them. The CDR3 is made up of 16 amino acids. CDR1 and CDR2 from the germline V gene are SGHRS and YFSETQ. CDR3 protein: CASSPGEDIMNTEAFF. The CDR3 DNA reads as TGCGCCAGCAGCCCGGGGGAAGACATTATGAACACTGAAGCTTTCTTT.

This clone has a count of ten or more. The rearrangement joins TRBV28 to TRBJ2-3; D is uncertain. V lost 5 bases and J 0 bases, leaving 6 bases between the germline ends. Germline assignment: CDR1 MDHEN and CDR2 SYDVKM. This CDR3 has 13 residues. The CDR3 loop is CASSPLSTDTQYF. The CDR3 DNA reads as TGTGCCAGCAGTCCGCTGAGCACAGATACGCAGTATTTT.

V and J are TRBV4-3 and TRBJ2-2; D is unclear. The germline V and J ends were trimmed by 6 bases and 0 bases, with 11 bases remaining between them. The germline gives CDR1 LGHNA, CDR2 YSLEER. The CDR3 is 15 amino acids. CDR3 protein: CASRLSVTNTGELFF. The DNA of the CDR3 is TGCGCCAGCAGACTAAGTGTCACGAACACCGGGGAGCTGTTTTTT.

Comments on this clone: Sequence at one end of the junction differs from germline and may be a read error. This chain connects TRBV30 to TRBJ2-3; 8 nucleotides align to TRBD1. The germline V gene has CDR1 GTSNPN and CDR2 SVGIG (reference sequence). There are 16 residues in the CDR3. Written as DNA, the CDR3 is TGTGCCTGGCCCCCCCCACAGGGGGAGAGCACAGATACGCAGTACTTT. Residues: CAWPPPQGESTDTQYF.

This clone occurred many times. This chain links TRBV6-1 with TRBJ2-1; the D gene is possibly TRBD1 (5 bases). V dropped 2 bases and J dropped 6 bases, with 11 bases sitting between them. This CDR3 is 14 amino acids long. Germline-derived CDR1 and CDR2 are MNHNS and SASEGT. CDR3 sequence (DNA): TGTGCCAGCAGTGAAAAAGGGGTCCCCAATGAGCAGTTCTTC. Its protein is CASSEKGVPNEQFF.

At least ten counts were recorded for this clone. This rearrangement joins TRBV6-1 to TRBJ2-2; 8 bases line up with TRBD2. This CDR3 is built from 15 residues. J was trimmed by 6 bases and V by 6 bases; bases with no gene match: 9. CDR1 MNHNS and CDR2 SASEGT come from the germline V gene. CDR3 region: CASRPGRAEAGELFF. CDR3 in DNA: TGTGCCAGCAGGCCCGGGAGGGCCGAGGCCGGGGAGCTGTTTTTT.

This clone showed up just a few times. The rearrangement uses TRBV27 and TRBJ2-7; the D call may be TRBD1 or TRBD2 (5 bases each). CDR3 length: 14 amino acids. V gave up 5 bases and J gave up 7 bases, with 18 bases separating them. Germline values: CDR1 MNHEY, CDR2 SMNVEV (reference sequence). The CDR3 DNA sequence: TGTGCCAGCAGTCGCACCGGGACCACTAATGAGCAGTACTTC. It yields the protein CASSRTGTTNEQYF.

The chain uses TRBV6-5 and TRBJ1-2; D might be TRBD1 (6 bases). Germline V gives CDR1 MNHEY, CDR2 SVGAGI. The CDR3 is made up of 15 amino acids. Trimming stripped 0 bases from V and 8 bases from J, with 16 bases between. As DNA, the CDR3 is TGTGCCAGCAGTTACTCGGTACAGGGCGCTCAAGGCTACACCTTC. It is translated as CASSYSVQGAQGYTF.

There are many counts of this clone. A much larger clone differs from this one at a single base, so this may be a read error. The rearrangement joins TRBV20-1 to TRBJ2-2; D possibly matches TRBD1 or TRBD2 (5 bases each). This CDR3 region has 15 residues. The ends were cut back, 2 bases at V and 5 bases at J, with 15 bases in the middle. CDR1 is DFQATT and CDR2 is SNEGSKA in the germline V gene (reference sequence). CDR3 protein: CSARSGPAVTGELFF. In DNA form, the CDR3 reads TGCAGTGCTAGATCGGGACCAGCGGTTACCGGGGAGCTGTTTTTT.

This clone appeared many times. The chain couples TRBV9 to TRBJ1-1, with D unclear. This CDR3 is built from 14 residues. V was cut by 3 bases and J by 2 bases, with 11 bases left in between. The germline CDR1 and CDR2 sequences are SGDLS and YYNGEE. The CDR3 nucleotides read TGTGCCAGCAGCGCCAGCTCCATTAACACTGAAGCTTTCTTT. It translates to CASSASSINTEAFF.

There are many counts of this clone. In the same sample, other DNA sequences code for this CDR3. The chain links TRBV20-1 to TRBJ2-1; 14 nucleotides match TRBD2. This CDR3 region has 15 residues. In germline, CDR1 is DFQATT, CDR2 SNEGSKA (reference sequence). The ends lost 2 bases at V and 8 bases at J; junction bases unmatched: 5. CDR3 protein: CSARRTSGRIHEQFF. The CDR3 DNA reads TGCAGTGCTAGACGGACTAGCGGGAGGATCCATGAGCAGTTCTTC.

This clone was recorded many times. The chain carries TRBV20-1 and TRBJ2-5; TRBD2 matches 11 bases. The CDR3 is made up of 17 amino acids. Germline-derived CDR1 and CDR2 are DFQATT and SNEGSKA (reference sequence). Trimming took 7 bases from V and 1 from J; bases not matched to a gene: 14. The CDR3 nucleotides are TGCAGTGGGAGAGGGTTTAGCGGGAGGGCAGGCCAAGAGACCCAGTACTTC. This encodes CSGRGFSGRAGQETQYF.

The chain recombines TRBV6-1 with TRBJ2-1; the D gene is possibly TRBD2 (5 bases). This CDR3 has 15 residues. The germline V and J ends were trimmed by 1 base and 12 bases, with 19 bases remaining between them. CDR1 MNHNS and CDR2 SASEGT come from the germline V gene. The CDR3 loop reads CASSEGASPRRSQFF. The CDR3 nucleotides are TGTGCCAGCAGTGAAGGTGCTAGCCCCCGGCGCTCGCAGTTCTTC.

This clone was found many times. The chain couples TRBV6-4 to TRBJ2-3; 8 nucleotides match TRBD1. The CDR3 length is 15 residues. The trim removed 3 bases at V and 0 bases at J, leaving 2 bases unmatched. CDR1 and CDR2 from the germline V gene are MRHNA and SNTAGT. In nucleotides, the CDR3 is TGTGCCAGCAGTGAGGGACAGGAAAGCACAGATACGCAGTATTTT. Amino acids: CASSEGQESTDTQYF.

The chain links TRBV6-1 to TRBJ1-6, with 10 bases aligning to TRBD1. V shed 3 bases, J shed 7 bases, and the junction held 12 bases outside the gene matches. This CDR3 region has 18 residues. Germline-derived CDR1 and CDR2 are MNHNS and SASEGT. CDR3 residues: CASSDGTGAGGRNSPLHF. The CDR3 nucleotides are TGTGCCAGCAGTGACGGGACAGGGGCCGGGGGACGAAATTCACCCCTCCACTTT.

This clone was seen a handful of times. The chain employs TRBV6-1 and TRBJ2-7; TRBD2 agrees at 7 bases. V shed 8 bases, J shed 6 bases, and the junction held 13 bases outside the gene matches. The germline CDR1 and CDR2 sequences are MNHNS and SASEGT. The CDR3 length is 14 residues. The CDR3 is CASGPGGAPREQYF. CDR3 sequence (DNA): TGTGCCAGCGGGCCGGGGGGAGCGCCACGCGAGCAGTACTTC.

This clone was found many times. The chain links TRBV6-1 to TRBJ2-3; D is possibly TRBD1 or TRBD2 (6 bases each). The CDR3 has 16 amino acids. The V gene's germline CDR1 is MNHNS and CDR2 SASEGT. Trimming removed 3 bases from V and 0 bases from J, with 13 bases in between. The CDR3 here is CASSDPGASSTDTQYF. The CDR3 DNA follows: TGTGCCAGCAGTGATCCGGGGGCGTCTAGCACAGATACGCAGTATTTT.

This clone was found many times. Written as DNA, the CDR3 is TGCGCCAGCAGCCCCCTGTGGAACACTGAAGCTTTCTTT. Its translation is CASSPLWNTEAFF. The J gene is TRBJ1-1, the V gene TRBV5-1; D not resolved. Trimming pared 4 bases from V and 1 base from J, leaving 8 bases between. The CDR3 covers 13 residues. Germline assignment: CDR1 SGHRS and CDR2 YFSETQ.